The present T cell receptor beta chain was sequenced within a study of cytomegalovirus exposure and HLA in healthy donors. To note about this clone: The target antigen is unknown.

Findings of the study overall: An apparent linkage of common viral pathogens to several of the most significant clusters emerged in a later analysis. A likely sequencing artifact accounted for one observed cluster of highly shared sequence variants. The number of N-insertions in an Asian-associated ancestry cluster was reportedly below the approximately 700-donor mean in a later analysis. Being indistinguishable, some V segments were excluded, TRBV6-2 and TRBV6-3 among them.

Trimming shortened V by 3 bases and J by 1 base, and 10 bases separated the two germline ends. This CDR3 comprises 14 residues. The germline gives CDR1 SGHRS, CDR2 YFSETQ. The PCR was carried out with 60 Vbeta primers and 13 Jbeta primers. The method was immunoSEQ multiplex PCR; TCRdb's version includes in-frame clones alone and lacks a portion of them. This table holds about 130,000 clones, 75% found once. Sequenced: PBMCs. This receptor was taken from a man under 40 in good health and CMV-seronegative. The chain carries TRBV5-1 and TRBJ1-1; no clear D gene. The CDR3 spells CASSSASTNTEAFF. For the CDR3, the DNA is TGCGCCAGCAGCTCCGCGTCAACGAACACTGAAGCTTTCTTT.